This T cell receptor (beta chain) was captured by sequencing in a study of blood T cell repertoires in COVID-19. CDR3 length: 14 residues. Trimming cost V 4 bases and J 2 bases; bases outside gene matches: 7. Germline loops: CDR1 SQVTM, CDR2 ANQGSEA. TCRdb's copy holds only in-frame clones and misses some; the assay was immunoSEQ multiplex PCR. The table includes 150,000 to 170,000 clones, 70% to 90% detected once. The sequence was obtained from a woman aged 60-75 years with COVID-19, enrolled during active disease. Source material: peripheral blood. This chain uses TRBV29-1 with TRBJ2-7; 8 bases line up with TRBD1. The CDR3 loop reads CSVVVRTGTYEQYF. The DNA for the CDR3 is TGCAGCGTTGTTGTAAGGACAGGGACCTACGAGCAGTACTTC.